Sequencing of this TCR beta chain was carried out in a study of post-analysis software for immune sequencing data. Points from the study as a whole: Controls significantly exceeded multiple sclerosis patients in normalized Chao1 diversity. With F measure, samples from one preparation batch clustered together strongly.

This clonotype was recorded a few times. What it binds is not known. The library was made from cDNA and included unique molecular identifiers. cDNA molecules numbering some 500,000 came from roughly 1 to 10 million T cells. MiXCR was run by TCRdb on the PCR reads, yielding one entry per CDR3 protein. The profile shows some 370,000 distinct CDR3 sequences, less than 40% of them singletons. Material: blood. This sequence originates from a girl between 10 and 17 years old with multiple sclerosis.

The CDR3 loop is CASSTQGAYEQYF. CDR3 nucleotides: TGTGCCAGTAGTACCCAGGGAGCCTACGAGCAGTACTTC. This sequence joins TRBV19 and TRBJ2-7, with D perhaps TRBD1 or TRBD2 (5 bases each). Germline loops: CDR1 LNHDA, CDR2 SQIVND (reference sequence). Trimming left V 4 bases short and J 2 bases short, with 9 bases between. The CDR3 loop spans 13 amino acids.